These T cell receptor beta chains were read from a single sample in a study of cytomegalovirus exposure and HLA in healthy donors. Clones were sequenced by immunoSEQ multiplex PCR, and TCRdb holds only the in-frame ones, with some missing. This sample has under 300,000 clones; over 70% occur once, and the top ten carry 8%. Sequencing used PBMCs. Every receptor here comes from a woman aged 55 to 70 in good health and CMV-seropositive. CDR3s include the opening cysteine and the closing phenylalanine or tryptophan. D genes are given only for firm matches. Only some rows state a clone size, as once, few, many or a class for expanded clones.

v_call	clone_size	d_call	j_call	cdr3_aa	cdr3_nt
TRBV27	-	TRBD1	TRBJ1-2	CASSFRTGGWNYGYTF	TGTGCCAGCAGTTTCCGGACAGGGGGCTGGAACTATGGCTACACCTTC
TRBV5-1	few	TRBD1	TRBJ1-3	CASSYDRGSGNTIYF	TGCGCCAGCAGCTATGACAGGGGGTCTGGAAACACCATATATTTT
TRBV7-3	-	TRBD2	TRBJ2-7	CASSLGLGGTVNF	TGTGCCAGCAGCCTCGGACTAGGCGGGACGGTAAACTTC
TRBV4-1	-	TRBD2	TRBJ2-5	CASSPVISGRPHLETQYF	TGCGCCAGCAGCCCTGTAATTAGCGGGAGGCCCCACTTAGAGACCCAGTACTTC
TRBV10-2	-	-	TRBJ2-1	CASSEGGGGLFNEQFF	TGCGCCAGCAGTGAGGGGGGAGGGGGGCTTTTCAATGAGCAGTTCTTC
TRBV5-4	-	TRBD2	TRBJ2-7	CASSSPSGRRYEQYF	TGTGCCAGCAGCTCCCCTAGCGGGAGACGCTACGAGCAGTACTTC
TRBV5-1	-	TRBD2	TRBJ2-7	CASSLRGVTAISYEQYF	TGCGCCAGCAGCTTGCGGGGGGTCACAGCCATTTCCTACGAGCAGTACTTC
TRBV5-1	-	TRBD1	TRBJ1-5	CASSLVTGGNQPQHF	TGCGCCAGCAGCTTGGTCACAGGGGGCAATCAGCCCCAGCATTTT
TRBV7-9	-	-	TRBJ2-3	CASSAHTDTQYF	TGTGCCAGCAGCGCACACACAGATACGCAGTATTTT
TRBV7-6	-	TRBD2	TRBJ2-1	CASSPRSSGSSYNEQFF	TGTGCCAGCAGCCCACGTTCTAGCGGGAGCTCCTACAATGAGCAGTTCTTC
TRBV7-9	-	-	TRBJ2-3	CASSLDGPSTDTQYF	TGTGCCAGCAGCTTAGACGGTCCTAGCACAGATACGCAGTATTTT
TRBV5-5	once	-	TRBJ2-1	CASISSGANYNEQFF	TGTGCCAGCATCTCTTCGGGAGCCAACTACAATGAGCAGTTCTTC
TRBV11-2	few	-	TRBJ1-2	CASSLGAGDRGYTF	TGTGCCAGCAGCCTTGGGGCAGGGGATCGTGGCTACACCTTC
TRBV19	few	-	TRBJ1-1	CASSAQGTEAFF	TGTGCCAGTAGTGCACAGGGAACTGAAGCTTTCTTT
TRBV11-2	-	-	TRBJ1-3	CASSSRVENTIYF	TGTGCCAGCAGCTCCAGGGTGGAAAACACCATATATTTT
TRBV18	-	TRBD2	TRBJ2-5	CASSPLPLAGEETQYF	TGTGCCAGCTCACCGCTCCCCCTAGCGGGAGAAGAGACCCAGTACTTC
TRBV27	-	TRBD1	TRBJ2-2	CASSLQRQGIGELFF	TGTGCCAGCAGTTTACAAAGACAGGGCATCGGGGAGCTGTTTTTT
TRBV19	-	-	TRBJ1-2	CASSEPGHSSYGYTF	TGTGCCAGTAGTGAGCCGGGACACAGTTCCTATGGCTACACCTTC
TRBV23-1	-	TRBD2	TRBJ2-1	CASSQGRVAGATSYNEQFF	TGCGCCAGCAGTCAGGGAAGGGTAGCGGGAGCGACATCCTACAATGAGCAGTTCTTC
TRBV27	-	TRBD1	TRBJ1-1	CASSLRGRGTEAFF	TGTGCCAGCAGTTTGAGGGGGCGAGGCACTGAAGCTTTCTTT
TRBV2	-	TRBD2	TRBJ2-1	CARTSGRENEQFF	TGTGCCAGGACTAGCGGGAGAGAAAATGAGCAGTTCTTC
TRBV10-3	few	-	TRBJ2-3	CAISESKGTGRAQRNTQYF	TGTGCCATCAGTGAGTCGAAAGGTACAGGGAGGGCTCAAAGGAATACGCAGTATTTT
TRBV19	once	-	TRBJ1-5	CASRSEAGLHQPQHF	TGTGCCAGTAGATCTGAGGCGGGGCTTCATCAGCCCCAGCATTTT
TRBV4-1	-	-	TRBJ2-7	CASKYRDEQYF	TGCGCCAGCAAATACAGGGACGAGCAGTACTTC
TRBV6-4	-	TRBD1	TRBJ1-1	CASKGQGSAEAFF	TGTGCCAGCAAGGGACAGGGAAGCGCTGAAGCTTTCTTT
TRBV7-3	-	TRBD2	TRBJ2-3	CASSLAGGPTDTQYF	TGTGCCAGCAGCTTGGCGGGAGGGCCGACAGATACGCAGTATTTT
TRBV4-2	-	-	TRBJ2-5	CASSPRGIAEETQYF	TGTGCCAGCAGCCCCCGGGGTATAGCGGAAGAGACCCAGTACTTC
TRBV7-3	-	-	TRBJ2-7	CASSFQGSYEQYF	TGTGCCAGCAGCTTTCAGGGCTCCTACGAGCAGTACTTC
TRBV6-5	-	TRBD2	TRBJ2-1	CASSLGLAYNEQFF	TGTGCCAGCAGTCTGGGACTAGCGTACAATGAGCAGTTCTTC
TRBV11-3	-	-	TRBJ2-7	CASSLQGKGYEQYF	TGTGCCAGCAGCTTACAGGGGAAAGGCTACGAGCAGTACTTC
TRBV9	-	-	TRBJ2-3	CASSRVAVLSTDTQYF	TGTGCCAGCAGCAGGGTAGCGGTTCTTAGCACAGATACGCAGTATTTT
TRBV27	-	-	TRBJ1-1	CASRFLDSMNTEAFF	TGTGCCAGCAGATTCTTAGACAGCATGAACACTGAAGCTTTCTTT
TRBV18	-	TRBD2	TRBJ2-1	CASSPVSGTIVYNEQFF	TGTGCCAGCTCACCAGTCTCCGGGACTATCGTCTACAATGAGCAGTTCTTC
TRBV2	-	-	TRBJ2-7	CASSEGQLYEQYF	TGTGCCAGCAGTGAAGGACAATTGTACGAGCAGTACTTC
TRBV6-6	once	-	TRBJ2-1	CASRTADEQFF	TGTGCCAGCAGAACAGCAGATGAGCAGTTCTTC
TRBV6-5	-	-	TRBJ1-5	CASSYNGDQPQHF	TGTGCCAGCAGTTACAACGGAGATCAGCCCCAGCATTTT
TRBV2	few	TRBD2	TRBJ2-7	CASSLAGVTYEQYF	TGTGCCAGCAGTCTAGCGGGAGTGACCTACGAGCAGTACTTC
TRBV29-1	-	TRBD2	TRBJ2-5	CSAKRGAGGPVEQYF	TGCAGCGCCAAAAGGGGGGCGGGAGGGCCGGTAGAGCAGTACTTC
TRBV5-6	-	TRBD2	TRBJ2-1	CASSLEGLAAYNEQFF	TGTGCCAGCAGCTTGGAGGGACTAGCGGCCTACAATGAGCAGTTCTTC
TRBV28	-	-	TRBJ2-5	CASKTGPQETQYF	TGTGCCAGCAAGACAGGCCCCCAAGAGACCCAGTACTTC